This T cell receptor (beta chain) was profiled in a study of blood T cell repertoires in COVID-19. As for the study in general: Samples came from the United States, Italy and Spain, spanning acute and convalescent COVID-19. In each case, the material was cDNA or gDNA derived from T cells, B-cell-depleted T cells, or PBMCs.

Germline lookup yields CDR1 MNHEY and CDR2 SMNVEV (reference sequence). Between the trimmed V and J ends, which lost 0 bases and 6 bases, there was a span of 8 bases. This CDR3 is 14 amino acids long. In the original processing: Amplifying reference gene primers gave estimates of nucleated cell counts. The repertoire was sequenced with immunoSEQ multiplex PCR; TCRdb's copy has only in-frame clones and lacks some. For V, J and clone size, that table is used; D and trimming come from the DNA. The table shows under 50,000 clones, with roughly 63% occurring only once. This chain uses TRBV27 with TRBJ2-2; D is unclear. The sample was peripheral blood. The receptor was derived from a man older than 75 with acute or convalescent COVID-19. For the CDR3, the DNA is TGTGCCAGCAGTTTATCTTGGAGTGCCGGGGAGCTGTTTTTT. Encoded protein: CASSLSWSAGELFF.